This T cell receptor (beta chain) was retrieved from a study of cytomegalovirus exposure and HLA in healthy donors. Primers for the PCR totalled 60 Vbeta and 13 Jbeta. Produced via immunoSEQ multiplex PCR; TCRdb's table is partial and in-frame only. The top ten clones hold approximately 15% of a sample with 120,000 to 150,000 clones, roughly four fifths of them seen once. Study findings and constraints: Previous analysis showed most TCR beta V segments were productive about 90% or about 30% of the time. Whilst most TCR sequences proved rare, a subset of public TCRs occurred across many donors.

V trimming: 5 bases; J trimming: 7 bases; junction bases outside the gene matches: 5. Germline-derived CDR1 and CDR2 are MNHEY and SVGAGI. This CDR3 is built from 13 residues. This clone was observed a few times. Its specificity is not known. The TCR comes from a human donor in good health. Material for sequencing was PBMCs. The V gene is TRBV6-5, the J gene TRBJ1-2, with TRBD1 matching 9 bases. For the CDR3, the DNA is TGTGCCAGCAGTCGAACAGGGGGCAGTGGCTACACCTTC. Translation gives CASSRTGGSGYTF.